These 10 T cell receptor beta chains were sequenced from one sample in a study of blood T cell repertoires in COVID-19. Some clones are missing from TCRdb's copy, which holds only in-frame ones; the method was immunoSEQ multiplex PCR. The sample lists 100,000 to 150,000 clones, 69% seen once, with under 2.5% in the top ten. Sequencing used peripheral blood. Receptor source: a woman in her seventies with acute or convalescent COVID-19.

J is TRBJ2-7 and V is TRBV20-1; 10 nucleotides match TRBD2. The germline V gene has CDR1 DFQATT and CDR2 SNEGSKA (reference sequence). V lost 3 bases and J lost 3; bases outside the gene matches: 11. The CDR3 length is 16 residues. The CDR3 here is CSASHLAGGVFYEQYF. Written as DNA, the CDR3 is TGCAGTGCTAGTCATTTAGCGGGAGGTGTCTTCTACGAGCAGTACTTC.

About this clone itself: The sample holds other DNA sequences that translate to the same CDR3. This chain uses TRBV11-2 with TRBJ2-1; D remains ambiguous. The ends were cut back, 5 bases at V and 5 bases at J, with 7 bases in the middle. CDR1 is SGHAT and CDR2 is FQNNGV in the germline V gene. The CDR3 has 12 residues. This CDR3 is CASSPRDNEQFF. As DNA, the CDR3 is TGTGCCAGCAGCCCACGGGACAATGAGCAGTTCTTC.

CDR3 coding DNA: TGTGCCAGCAGCCCCACCGGGTACGAGCAGTACTTC. Amino acid sequence: CASSPTGYEQYF. The V gene is TRBV5-6, the J gene TRBJ2-7; D is ambiguous. Looked up from germline, CDR1 is SGHDT and CDR2 is YYEEEE. V was pared by 4 bases and J by 4 bases, with 9 bases between. The CDR3 has 12 residues.

This chain links TRBV3-1 (or the pseudogene TRBV3-2) with TRBJ1-3, with a possible D match to TRBD1 (6 bases). CDR1 is LGHDT and CDR2 is YNNKEL in the germline V gene (reference sequence). The CDR3 contains 13 residues. V lost 8 bases, J lost 4 bases, and 12 bases lay in between. CDR3 coding DNA: TGTGCCAGCGGGGGCACGGGAGGAAACACCATATATTTT. Its translation: CASGGTGGNTIYF.

The gene calls are TRBV7-3 and TRBJ1-1; TRBD1 matches 9 bases. Trimming at V came to 6 bases and at J to 11 bases, leaving 10 bases not matched to a gene. The CDR3 extends over 13 amino acids. Germline V gene sequence: CDR1 SGHTA, CDR2 FQGTGA. The CDR3 loop is CASSPGQGRRAFF. The CDR3 coding sequence is TGTGCCAGCAGTCCTGGACAGGGGAGGAGGGCTTTCTTT.

The chain's CDR3 is CASSQVAGRLHQPQHF. For the CDR3, the DNA is TGCGCCAGCAGCCAAGTGGCAGGTCGCCTGCATCAGCCCCAGCATTTT. The chain joins TRBV4-1 to TRBJ1-5; D remains unclear. V lost 1 base and J 5 bases, leaving 15 bases between the germline ends. This CDR3 spans 16 amino acids. Germline loops: CDR1 MGHRA, CDR2 YSYEKL.

This clone is labeled medium-sized. The chain joins TRBV29-1 to TRBJ1-2; D might be TRBD1 (5 bases). With 6 bases removed from V and 3 bases from J, the gap between germline ends came to 14 bases. CDR3 size: 13 residues. Germline V gene lookup returns CDR1 SQVTM and CDR2 ANQGSEA. The CDR3 DNA is TGCAGCGTCTCCCGAGGAGGGGACTATGGCTACACCTTC. It is translated as CSVSRGGDYGYTF.

This sequence joins TRBV5-1 and TRBJ1-4; perhaps TRBD1 as D (6 bases). Trimming pared 0 bases from V and 12 bases from J, leaving 12 bases between. The CDR3 runs to 13 residues. Germline V gene sequence: CDR1 SGHRS, CDR2 YFSETQ. CDR3 amino acids: CASSLATGRELFF. The CDR3 nucleotides are TGCGCCAGCAGCTTGGCTACAGGGAGGGAACTGTTTTTT.

This clone was counted between two and nine times. This sequence joins TRBV6-2 or TRBV6-3 and TRBJ1-5; 8 bases are shared with TRBD1. The CDR3 is made up of 14 amino acids. V lost 4 bases to trimming and J lost 6 bases; unmatched junction nucleotides: 5. From germline, CDR1 is MNHEY and CDR2 SVGEGT. The chain's CDR3 is CASSLTGVAQPQHF. The CDR3 DNA is TGTGCCAGCAGTTTGACAGGGGTCGCTCAGCCCCAGCATTTT.

This clone has a handful of counts. The chain couples TRBV10-2 to TRBJ1-1, with D perhaps matching TRBD1 (6 bases). The germline CDR1 and CDR2 sequences are WSHSY and SAAADI. Trimming took off 5 bases at V and 7 bases at J, with 17 bases between the two ends. The CDR3 extends over 14 amino acids. In DNA, the CDR3 is TGCGCCAGCAGTCAGACTACAGGGTACAGTGAAGCTTTCTTT. Translating gives CASSQTTGYSEAFF.